Listed below are T cell receptor beta chains from one sample, sequenced in a study of T cells in Graves' hyperthyroidism and ophthalmopathy. A single record per CDR3 protein comes from TCRdb applying MiXCR to the multiplex PCR reads. Among more than 500,000 distinct CDR3 sequences, about 15% were seen once, and the ten largest hold roughly 29%. Sequencing was carried out using blood. These receptors came from a woman younger than 45 with Graves' ophthalmopathy. Each CDR3 is given with its conserved first and last residue. D genes are given only for firm matches. Size values are once, few and many counts, or a class for expanded clones, and some rows have none.

abundance	d_gene	v_gene	len	j_gene	CDR3aa	CDR3nt
-	-	TRBV3-1	13	TRBJ1-6	CASSQGHGGPLHF	TGTGCCAGCAGCCAGGGTCACGGGGGACCCCTCCACTTT
many	-	TRBV7-8	16	TRBJ1-5	CASSSRFRSRSEPQHF	TGTGCCAGCAGCTCCCGATTCCGGTCCAGGAGTGAGCCCCAGCATTTT
many	-	TRBV30	13	TRBJ1-1	CAWSGGVGGEAFF	TGTGCCTGGTCGGGCGGGGTTGGCGGTGAAGCTTTCTTT
-	TRBD1	TRBV28	13	TRBJ1-1	CASKGASHTEAFF	TGTGCCAGCAAGGGGGCAAGCCACACTGAAGCTTTCTTT
-	TRBD1	TRBV3-1	18	TRBJ1-5	CASRPNHTQGGSNQPQHF	TGTGCCAGCAGACCCAATCACACACAGGGGGGAAGCAATCAGCCCCAGCATTTT
many	TRBD2	TRBV6-1	16	TRBJ2-1	CASSSFGGVFLDEQFF	TGTGCCAGCAGCTCTTTTGGGGGGGTATTCCTTGATGAGCAGTTCTTC
-	-	TRBV28	14	TRBJ2-5	CASSFRQKQETQYF	TGTGCCAGCAGTTTTCGTCAGAAGCAAGAGACCCAGTACTTC
-	TRBD1	TRBV6-2/TRBV6-3	17	TRBJ1-5	CASNSGQGVRGNQPQHF	TGTGCCAGCAATTCTGGACAGGGGGTCAGGGGCAATCAGCCCCAGCATTTT
few	TRBD2	TRBV3-1	18	TRBJ2-7	CASSYSQLAGGPIDEQYF	TGTGCCAGCAGTTACTCTCAACTAGCGGGAGGCCCTATAGACGAGCAGTACTTC
many	TRBD2	TRBV2	16	TRBJ2-3	CASSRTSGRPTDTQYF	TGTGCCAGCAGTAGGACTAGCGGGAGACCCACAGATACGCAGTATTTT
few	TRBD2	TRBV4-3	15	TRBJ2-7	CARLTSGNPRSEQYF	TGCGCCAGATTGACTAGCGGGAACCCCCGTAGCGAGCAGTACTTC
many	-	TRBV5-8	14	TRBJ2-5	CASSLEAGTETQYF	TGTGCCAGCAGCTTGGAGGCAGGGACGGAGACCCAGTACTTC
many	-	TRBV20-1	13	TRBJ2-1	CSARKTGSNEQFF	TGCAGTGCTAGGAAGACAGGATCTAATGAGCAGTTCTTC
many	-	TRBV7-9	13	TRBJ2-5	CASSSDGFMSQYF	TGTGCCAGCAGCTCCGACGGGTTCATGTCCCAGTACTTC
-	-	TRBV6-4	16	TRBJ1-2	CASSSAGQGFSGGYTF	TGTGCCAGCAGTTCTGCGGGCCAGGGGTTCTCGGGAGGCTACACCTTC
many	TRBD1	TRBV20-1	15	TRBJ2-7	CSASVGDRAPYEQYF	TGCAGTGCTAGCGTTGGGGACAGAGCACCCTACGAGCAGTACTTC
many	-	TRBV12-3/TRBV12-4	14	TRBJ1-1	CASREQKPNTEAFF	TGTGCCAGCAGGGAACAGAAACCTAACACTGAAGCTTTCTTT
-	-	TRBV6-1	14	TRBJ1-5	CASSRGRINQPQHF	TGTGCCAGCAGCCGCGGACGGATTAATCAGCCCCAGCATTTT
-	TRBD2	TRBV18	17	TRBJ2-5	CASSPLPLAGFSETQYF	TGTGCCAGCTCACCACTTCCACTAGCGGGATTTTCAGAGACCCAGTACTTC
many	-	TRBV20-1	12	TRBJ2-7	CSFKGGSREQYF	TGCAGTTTTAAGGGGGGGAGTCGGGAGCAGTACTTC
-	TRBD1	TRBV20-1	15	TRBJ2-7	CSATRPGTVTYEQYF	TGCAGTGCAACCCGGCCCGGGACAGTTACCTACGAGCAGTACTTC
-	-	TRBV7-6	13	TRBJ1-2	CASSLGSYYGYTF	TGTGCCAGCAGCTTAGGGTCCTACTATGGCTACACCTTC
many	-	TRBV20-1	14	TRBJ1-1	CSARDAGGGTEAFF	TGCAGTGCTAGAGATGCCGGGGGAGGCACTGAAGCTTTCTTT
few	-	TRBV30	12	TRBJ2-2	CAGGLGTGELFF	TGTGCGGGGGGCTTGGGGACCGGGGAGCTGTTTTTT
many	-	TRBV18	12	TRBJ2-7	CASSAGADEQYF	TGTGCCAGCTCTGCGGGGGCGGACGAGCAGTACTTC
-	TRBD2	TRBV14	12	TRBJ2-3	CASGSGADTQYF	TGTGCCAGTGGGAGCGGGGCAGATACGCAGTATTTT
many	TRBD2	TRBV15	15	TRBJ2-1	CATTTGLAGGTEQFF	TGTGCCACCACCACGGGGCTAGCGGGAGGGACTGAGCAGTTCTTC